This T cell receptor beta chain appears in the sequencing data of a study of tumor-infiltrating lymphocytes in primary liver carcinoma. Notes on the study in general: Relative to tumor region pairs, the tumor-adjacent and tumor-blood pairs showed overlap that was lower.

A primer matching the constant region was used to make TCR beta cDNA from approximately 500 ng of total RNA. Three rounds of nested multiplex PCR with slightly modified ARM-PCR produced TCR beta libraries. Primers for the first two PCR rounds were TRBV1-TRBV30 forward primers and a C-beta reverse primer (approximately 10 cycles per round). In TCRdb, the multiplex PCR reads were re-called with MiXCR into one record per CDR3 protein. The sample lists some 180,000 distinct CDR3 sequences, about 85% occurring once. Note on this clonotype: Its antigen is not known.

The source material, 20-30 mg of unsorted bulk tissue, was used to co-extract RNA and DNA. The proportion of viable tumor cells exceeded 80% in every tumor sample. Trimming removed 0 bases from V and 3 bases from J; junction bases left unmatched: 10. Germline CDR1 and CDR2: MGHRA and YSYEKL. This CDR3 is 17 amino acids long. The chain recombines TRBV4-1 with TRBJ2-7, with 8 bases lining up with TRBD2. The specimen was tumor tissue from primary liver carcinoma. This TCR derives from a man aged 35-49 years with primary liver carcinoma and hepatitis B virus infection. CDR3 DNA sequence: TGCGCCAGCAGCCAAGAAATGAGTAGCGGGGCTCACTACGAGCAGTACTTC. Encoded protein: CASSQEMSSGAHYEQYF.